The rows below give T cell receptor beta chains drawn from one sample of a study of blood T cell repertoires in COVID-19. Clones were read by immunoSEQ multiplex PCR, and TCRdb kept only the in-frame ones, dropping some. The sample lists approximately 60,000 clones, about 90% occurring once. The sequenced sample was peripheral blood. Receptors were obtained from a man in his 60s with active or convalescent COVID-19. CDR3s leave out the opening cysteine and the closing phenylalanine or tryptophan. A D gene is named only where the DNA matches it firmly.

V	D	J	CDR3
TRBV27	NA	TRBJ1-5	ASSRGTLVDQPQH
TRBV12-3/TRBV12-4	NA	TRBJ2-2	ASSLGPTGELF
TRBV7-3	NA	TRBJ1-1	ASSRRVNTEAF
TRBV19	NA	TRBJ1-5	ASSTGFSYWNQPQH
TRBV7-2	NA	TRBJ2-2	ASSIRDTGELF
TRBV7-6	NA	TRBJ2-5	ASSLVPGTQETQY
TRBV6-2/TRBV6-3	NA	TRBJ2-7	ASSELAQTYEQY
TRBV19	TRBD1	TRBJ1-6	ASSPGGYNSPLH
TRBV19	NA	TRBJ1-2	ASIGGGGNYGYT
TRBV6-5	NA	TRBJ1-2	ASSYSNPDGGYT
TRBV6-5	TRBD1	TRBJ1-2	ASKTGQGNYGYT
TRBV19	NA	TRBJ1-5	ASSISGSSNQPQH
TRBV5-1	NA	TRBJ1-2	ASSLIQGYGYT
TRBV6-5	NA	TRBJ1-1	ASSYSTAGYEAF
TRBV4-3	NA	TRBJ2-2	ASSLSPGANTGELF
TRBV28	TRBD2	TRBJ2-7	ASSGGGGRGSYEQY
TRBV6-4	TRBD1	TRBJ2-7	ASSEGTGGAYEQY
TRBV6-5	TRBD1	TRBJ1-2	ASSPTGGSGYGYT
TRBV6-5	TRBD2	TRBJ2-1	ASNRLAGGYNEQF
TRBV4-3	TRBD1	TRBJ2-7	ASSHRTGSSYEQY
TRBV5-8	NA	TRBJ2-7	ASSLNPELNEQY
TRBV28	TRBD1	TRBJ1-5	ASRPGGLITNQPQH
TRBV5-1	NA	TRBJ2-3	ASSLASGLTDTQY
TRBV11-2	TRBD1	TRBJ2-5	ASSIDRGRETQY
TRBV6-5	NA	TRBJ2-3	ASNRAESTDTQY
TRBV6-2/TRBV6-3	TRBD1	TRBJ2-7	ASSRPGTGAYEQY
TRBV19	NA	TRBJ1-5	ASSTSRINQPQH
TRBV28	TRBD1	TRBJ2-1	ASLDRGQSNEQF
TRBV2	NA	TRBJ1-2	ASSDQGPYGYT
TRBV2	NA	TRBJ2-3	ASSDTPWLAHRDTQY